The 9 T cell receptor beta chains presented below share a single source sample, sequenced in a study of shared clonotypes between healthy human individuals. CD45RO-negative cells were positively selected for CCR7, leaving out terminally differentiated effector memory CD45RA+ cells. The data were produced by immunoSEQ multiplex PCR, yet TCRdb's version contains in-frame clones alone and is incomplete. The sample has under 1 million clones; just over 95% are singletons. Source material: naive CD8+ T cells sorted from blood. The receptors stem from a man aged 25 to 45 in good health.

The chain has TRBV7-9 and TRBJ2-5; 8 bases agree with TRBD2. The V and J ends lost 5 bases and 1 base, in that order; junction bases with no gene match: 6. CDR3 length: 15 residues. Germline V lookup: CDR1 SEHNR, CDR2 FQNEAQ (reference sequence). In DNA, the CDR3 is TGTGCCAGCAGCGTCCTCGGGGGGGCCCAAGAGACCCAGTACTTC. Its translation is CASSVLGGAQETQYF.

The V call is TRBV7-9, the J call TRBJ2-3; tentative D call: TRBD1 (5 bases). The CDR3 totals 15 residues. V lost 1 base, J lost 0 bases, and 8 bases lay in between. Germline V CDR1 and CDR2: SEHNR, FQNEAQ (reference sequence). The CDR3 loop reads CASSLDWGSTDTQYF. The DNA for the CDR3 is TGTGCCAGCAGCTTAGATTGGGGCAGCACAGATACGCAGTATTTT.

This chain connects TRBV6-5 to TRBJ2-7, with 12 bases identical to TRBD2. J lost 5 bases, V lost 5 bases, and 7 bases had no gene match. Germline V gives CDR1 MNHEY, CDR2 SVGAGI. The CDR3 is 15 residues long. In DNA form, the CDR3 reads TGTGCCAGCAGTAGGGCTAGCGGGAGGGCGGACGAGCAGTACTTC. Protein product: CASSRASGRADEQYF.

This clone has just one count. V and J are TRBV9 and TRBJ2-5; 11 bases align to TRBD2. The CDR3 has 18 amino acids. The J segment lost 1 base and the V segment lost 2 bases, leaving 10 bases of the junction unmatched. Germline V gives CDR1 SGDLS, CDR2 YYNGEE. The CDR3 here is CASSVSGRALISQETQYF. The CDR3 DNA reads TGTGCCAGCAGCGTTAGCGGGAGGGCCCTAATCTCCCAAGAGACCCAGTACTTC.

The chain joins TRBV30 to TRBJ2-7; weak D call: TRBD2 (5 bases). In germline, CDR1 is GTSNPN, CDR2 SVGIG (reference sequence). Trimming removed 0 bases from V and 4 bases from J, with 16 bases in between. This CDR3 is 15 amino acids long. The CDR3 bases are TGTGCCTGGAGTGTAATGGAGGTTCCCTTGTACGAGCAGTACTTC. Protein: CAWSVMEVPLYEQYF.

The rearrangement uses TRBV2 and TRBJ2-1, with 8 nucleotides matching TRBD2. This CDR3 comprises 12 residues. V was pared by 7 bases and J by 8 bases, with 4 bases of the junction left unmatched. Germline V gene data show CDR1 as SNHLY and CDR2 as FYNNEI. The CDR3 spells CASKREGDEQFF. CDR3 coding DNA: TGTGCCAGCAAACGGGAGGGGGATGAGCAGTTCTTC. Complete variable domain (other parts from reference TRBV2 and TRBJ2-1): EPEVTQTPSHQVTQMGQEVILRCVPISNHLYFYWYRQILGQKVEFLVSFYNNEISEKSEIFDDQFSVERPDGSNFTLKIRSTKLEDSAMYFCASKREGDEQFFGPGTRLTVL.

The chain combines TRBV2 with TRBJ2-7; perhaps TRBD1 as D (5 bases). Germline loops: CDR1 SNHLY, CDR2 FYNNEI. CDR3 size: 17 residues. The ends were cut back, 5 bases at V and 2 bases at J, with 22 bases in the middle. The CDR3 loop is CASSTEPTGPRPYEQYF. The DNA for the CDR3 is TGTGCCAGCAGTACAGAACCCACAGGCCCCAGGCCCTACGAGCAGTACTTC.

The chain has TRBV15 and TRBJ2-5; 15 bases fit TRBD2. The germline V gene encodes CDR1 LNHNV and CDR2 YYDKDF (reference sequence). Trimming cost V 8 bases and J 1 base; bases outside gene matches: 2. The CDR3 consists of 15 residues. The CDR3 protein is CATGLAGGAQETQYF. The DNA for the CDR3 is TGTGCCACCGGACTAGCGGGAGGGGCCCAAGAGACCCAGTACTTC.

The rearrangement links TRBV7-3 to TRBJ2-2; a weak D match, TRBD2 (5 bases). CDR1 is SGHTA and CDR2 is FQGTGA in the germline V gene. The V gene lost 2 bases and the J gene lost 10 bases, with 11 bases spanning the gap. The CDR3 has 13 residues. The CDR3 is CASSLLVGVELFF. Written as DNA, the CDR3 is TGTGCCAGCAGCTTATTAGTCGGGGTGGAGCTGTTTTTT.